One sample yielded the 8 T cell receptor beta chains listed below, sequenced in a study of OX40 agonist ivuxolimab in advanced cancers. Clones were read by immunoSEQ multiplex PCR, and TCRdb kept only the in-frame ones, dropping some. The sample records about 110,000 clones, approximately 90% being singletons. Material: CD4+ or CD8+ T cells sorted from blood, obtained in a trial of the OX40 agonist ivuxolimab. These receptor sequences come from an adult with an advanced solid tumor such as melanoma, head and neck, liver or kidney cancer.

V and J are TRBV6-1 and TRBJ2-1; 11 bases map to TRBD2. V lost 2 bases to trimming and J lost 7 bases; unmatched junction nucleotides: 4. The CDR3 is made up of 15 amino acids. CDR1 is MNHNS, CDR2 SASEGT, per germline. CDR3 region: CASSELGTSGNEQFF. CDR3 nucleotide sequence: TGTGCCAGCAGTGAATTAGGGACTAGCGGTAATGAGCAGTTCTTC.

CDR3 sequence reads: CASSPGRAIGYTF. Here the CDR3 DNA reads TGTGCCAGCAGCCCAGGCAGAGCTATTGGCTACACCTTC. V is TRBV11-2 and J is TRBJ1-2; D is unclear. Between the trimmed V and J ends, which lost 5 bases and 7 bases, there was a span of 14 bases. CDR1 and CDR2 (germline): SGHAT, FQNNGV. The length of the CDR3 is 13 residues.

The J gene is TRBJ2-3, the V gene TRBV30; D is undetermined. CDR1 is GTSNPN and CDR2 is SVGIG in the germline V gene (reference sequence). Trimming left V 2 bases short and J 1 base short, with 10 bases between. This CDR3 has 14 amino acids. DNA of the CDR3: TGTGCCTGGAGTTCCCATGGTGGCACAGATACGCAGTATTTT. Translating it yields CAWSSHGGTDTQYF.

The table lists this clone with a count of one. The CDR3 coding sequence is TGTGCCAGCAGGATGGACAAGGCCCACTACGAGCAGTACTTC. Protein product: CASRMDKAHYEQYF. The chain employs TRBV7-2 and TRBJ2-7; TRBD1 is a possible D gene (5 bases). The CDR3 contains 14 residues. The germline V gene encodes CDR1 SGHTA and CDR2 FQGNSA. Trimming shortened V by 6 bases and J by 3 bases, and 15 bases separated the two germline ends.

The chain uses TRBV7-9 and TRBJ1-1, with no clear D. Germline CDR1 SEHNR, CDR2 FQNEAQ (reference sequence). The V end was cut by 2 bases, the J end by 4 bases, with 11 bases between. This CDR3 has 14 residues. Written as DNA, the CDR3 is TGTGCCAGCAGCTTAAAGAGCGGGCGCACTGAAGCTTTCTTT. It translates to CASSLKSGRTEAFF.

The chain recombines TRBV4-1 with TRBJ2-3; 10 bases fit TRBD2. The CDR3 runs to 16 residues. Trimming took 0 bases from V and 1 from J; bases not matched to a gene: 1. Per germline, CDR1 MGHRA and CDR2 YSYEKL. The CDR3 reads CASSQESGRGTDTQYF. In nucleotides, the CDR3 is TGCGCCAGCAGCCAAGAAAGCGGGAGGGGCACAGATACGCAGTATTTT.

The CDR3 is CASSFTTDPYNEQFF. CDR3 bases: TGTGCCAGCAGCTTTACGACCGACCCGTACAATGAGCAGTTCTTC. The V call is TRBV5-4, the J call TRBJ2-1; D unresolved. V lost 2 bases and J lost 4, with 13 bases in between. The germline V gene encodes CDR1 SGHNT and CDR2 YYREEE (reference sequence). The CDR3 spans 15 residues.

This clone was found a few times. V usage is TRBV9 and J usage is TRBJ2-7; TRBD2 is a possible D gene (6 bases). The germline CDR1 and CDR2 sequences are SGDLS and YYNGEE. The CDR3 runs 14 residues. Trimming took off 0 bases at V and 7 bases at J, with 14 bases between the two ends. The CDR3 DNA follows: TGTGCCAGCAGCGTAGAATCGGGACTCTGGGAGCAGTACTTC. Translation gives CASSVESGLWEQYF.